These 7 T cell receptor beta chains were all obtained from the same sample, sequenced in a study of monozygotic twins with inflammatory bowel disease. TCRdb reprocessed the 5' RACE reads and keeps a single row for each CDR3 protein, giving no DNA. Across 330,000 or so distinct CDR3 sequences, the top ten clones capture roughly 2% of the sample. The sample taken for sequencing was blood. Receptors originate from a human donor with ulcerative colitis or Crohn's disease, or a healthy co-twin of an affected twin (not recorded which).

V gene TRBV5-1 combines with J gene TRBJ2-1; checking the TCRdb D call of TRBD1 is not possible without DNA. This CDR3 comprises 15 residues. Germline loops: CDR1 SGHRS, CDR2 YFSETQ. The chain's CDR3 is CASSRNAGVYNEQFF.

The chain couples TRBV30 to TRBJ1-5. Germline V gives CDR1 GTSNPN, CDR2 SVGIG (reference sequence). The length of the CDR3 is 14 residues. The CDR3 here is CAWSKKRVNQPQHF.

The gene calls are TRBV6-5 and TRBJ2-5. There are 15 residues in the CDR3. Germline CDR1 and CDR2: MNHEY and SVGAGI. The CDR3 is CASSYSRGTKETQYF.

The V gene is TRBV6-2 or TRBV6-3, the J gene TRBJ2-1. CDR3 size: 14 residues. Germline-derived CDR1 and CDR2 are MNHEY and SVGEGT. CDR3: CASTARSSYNKQFF.

The chain uses TRBV5-1 and TRBJ2-2. Germline V gene sequence: CDR1 SGHRS, CDR2 YFSETQ. CDR3 length equals 15 residues. The chain's CDR3 is CASSLKGANTGELFF.

This chain links TRBV20-1 with TRBJ1-4. The CDR3 totals 15 residues. Germline V gives CDR1 DFQATT, CDR2 SNEGSKA (reference sequence). The CDR3 here is CSARSSQSTNEKLFF.

The rearrangement uses TRBV7-8 and TRBJ2-1. The length of the CDR3 is 15 residues. In germline, CDR1 is SGHVS, CDR2 FQNEAQ. Here the CDR3 reads CASNPNSPSYNEQFF.